This entry describes one TCR beta chain. A single count supports this clone. Its binding antigen is unknown. The record has no base qualities; no much larger clone is one base away. This sample stems from a study of cytomegalovirus exposure and HLA in healthy donors (TCRdb year 2017). As for the study more broadly: In an earlier analysis of some 610 of the donors, about 260 Gb of sequence data and 100 million or so unique TCR beta sequences from roughly 180 million T cells were reported. About 300 gigabases of sequencing data and approximately 91 million unique TCR sequences made up an early release that covered some 640 HLA-typed donors. Among the roughly 400 genotyped donors, more than 70% belonged to the genetic ancestry cluster associated with self-reported Caucasian donors. The aim of the study was to test whether cataloging public T cell receptors could identify signatures of past pathogen exposure. The study profiled the T cell repertoires of hundreds of subjects by immunosequencing and related them to cytomegalovirus serostatus. Besides the first cohort of 666 subjects, a separate validation cohort made up of over a hundred different subjects was used. High-throughput TCR immunosequencing, statistical association of individual TCRs with disease status, and machine learning were combined to predict cytomegalovirus infection status. A later analysis re-analyzed previously published TCR beta repertoires from approximately 700 donors and added high-resolution HLA genotyping to study TCR occurrence patterns. Rather than using new phenotypic data, the later analysis identified candidate immune exposures from TCR beta sequences and from how often those sequences occurred across donors. An earlier analysis of 450 to 750 of the donors used high-throughput TCR beta sequencing to judge whether each TCR beta V gene segment behaved as functional or pseudogenic. Donor age, sex, ethnicity and CMV serostatus were collected together with the repertoire data. A later genetic analysis used genome-wide SNP genotypes for about 65% of the 666 donors, treating that subset as a discovery cohort. All discovery cohort repertoires had been generated using a single sequencing platform. HLA typing included class I and class II loci at four-digit resolution. Typing coverage varied by locus: about 629-640 donors for A, B, C, DRB1 and DQB1; roughly 560 for DQA1; 600 to 610 for DPA1; approximately 490 for DPB1. Roughly 5 DR-DQ haplotypes were handled as single units for association and clustering, since linkage in the cohort was strong. Among around 400 genotyped donors of the cohort, an average of around 240,000 unique TCR beta nucleotide sequences was sequenced per donor, of which roughly 17% were non-productive. Findings and caveats that apply to the study as a whole: The 87-base-pair reads could not distinguish some IMGT-functional V segments, including TRBV6-2 and TRBV6-3, so those segments were excluded. When HLA alleles, especially DR and DQ, strongly co-occurred, TCR associations were difficult to assign to individual alleles. At a false discovery rate of 0.05, a later analysis linked approximately 18,000 TCR beta sequences to specific HLA alleles. Linkage disequilibrium might explain the correlated functional status among segregating V segments, but an unknown experimental factor could not be excluded. A later analysis found that TCR association rates varied across HLA loci, with DRB1 alleles showing the most associated TCRs and HLA-C alleles the fewest. Because some donors lacked HLA typing at each locus, the association tests relied only on the typed subset. The cohort was sequenced for TCR beta chains only, and without alpha or paired-chain data the features that could be detected were limited. A later analysis found that most CMV-associated TCR beta chains appeared HLA-restricted, with HLA associations seemingly driven largely by CMV exposure. Roughly uniform sequencing depth across donors was assumed in presence/absence analyses, although this assumption may not hold. A cluster of highly shared sequence variants was judged likely to be a technical artifact of the sequencing pipeline. A few of the identified cytomegalovirus-associated TCR beta chains were confirmed in vitro to be specific for cytomegalovirus antigens. A later genetic analysis associated a missense DCLRE1C variant with V-gene and J-gene trimming of TCR beta chains, and an independent cohort replicated the association. The study listed 164 TCR beta chains as associated with cytomegalovirus. According to a later genetic analysis, donors in an Asian-associated ancestry cluster had fewer N-insertions in productive TCRs than the approximately 710-donor mean. In both the original and validation cohorts, the classifier was reported to diagnose cytomegalovirus status with high specificity and sensitivity. Because counts were too low, 15 to 20 rarely observed V segments, including chromosome 9 orphons, were left out of the earlier analysis of 587 of the donors. A further reported finding was that TCR beta sequences accurately predicted the HLA-A and HLA-B alleles for most subjects in the first cohort. According to the authors, the approach could potentially be generalized to other disease states and immunological phenotypes. Immune exposure information for the cohort was limited to CMV serostatus. A later analysis reported that several top co-occurrence clusters appeared linked to parvovirus B19, influenza, CMV and Epstein-Barr virus. In a later analysis, HLA-associated TCR beta chains were found to be more clonally expanded and to have lower generation probabilities than equally common non-associated chains. Most TCR sequences were observed very rarely across donors, whereas some public TCRs were present in many individuals. In an earlier analysis of about 600 of the donors, most TCR beta V segments appeared in productive rearrangements about 87% or about 30% of the time, broadly matching IMGT annotations.

The germline V gene supplies CDR1 MNHNS and CDR2 SASEGT. CDR3 length: 15 amino acids, cysteine to phenylalanine. Of the read, only the CDR3 DNA is kept; its 45 bases are in frame from base 1. Trimming takes 6 bases from V and 1 base from J, and the germline ends sit 10 bases apart. In total, approximately 700 healthy bone marrow donors made up the cohort. At the time of sampling, all cohort members were nominally healthy, though unrecorded immune exposures were likely present. The donor tested CMV seropositive and was one of the 289 seropositive cohort members. A peripheral blood sample was collected from each donor, and TCR beta sequencing was performed on peripheral blood mononuclear cells. Genomic DNA extraction from the blood cell samples was performed with the Qiagen DNeasy Blood Extraction Kit. Receptor libraries were prepared by the immunoSEQ multiplex PCR assay. For the multiplex PCR, a mixture combining 60 forward primers for TCR Vbeta segments and 13 reverse primers for TCR Jbeta segments was used. The CDR3 region of rearranged TCR beta genes was amplified from genomic DNA with a multiplex PCR assay. The Illumina HiSeq System was used to sequence the amplified TCR beta libraries as 87-base-pair reads. The authors' analysis ran thus. In a later analysis, about 80 million unique TCR beta chains were counted across the roughly 700 repertoires, and roughly 11 million of these chains were shared by at least two donors. Raw reads were error-corrected and collapsed into unique sequences by a nearest-neighbor algorithm in which closely related sequences were merged to remove PCR and sequencing errors. CDR3 sequences were aligned to IMGT reference sequences to assign V, D and J gene segments. For a sequence to be retained, a match of at least six nucleotides was required to both a V gene segment and a J gene segment. Rearrangements were classified as productive when the CDR3 lacked stop codons and remained in frame with V and J, and all other rearrangements were classified as non-productive. CDR3 was defined by IMGT convention, running from the second conserved V-encoded cysteine to the conserved J-encoded phenylalanine. The earlier analysis of fewer than 700 of the donors excluded sequences that lacked an unambiguous match to a single V gene segment. In an earlier analysis of roughly 600 of the donors, a V segment was called functional when productive rearrangements were above 56.7%, and segregating when the standard deviation between donors exceeded 5%. A statistical classification framework was developed to diagnose cytomegalovirus status using the catalog of TCR beta chain sequences. V and J gene assignment, in a later analysis, came from comparing TCR nucleotide sequences with IMGT/GENE-DB human TR gene sequences. Using the TCRdist pipeline, a later analysis assigned CDR3 sequences along with most-parsimonious VDJ recombination scenarios. In a later analysis, every TCR beta chain was defined by the combination of its CDR3 amino acid sequence and its V-gene family, and reads without a unique V-gene family were dropped. A later analysis removed 500 to 600 highly shared, low-generation-probability nucleotide sequences to deal with suspected cross-contamination and a sequencing artifact. In a later analysis, a clonal expansion index was calculated for each public chain from normalized within-repertoire ranks of inferred template counts. In a later analysis, generation probabilities were computed with a VDJ recombination model fitted to out-of-frame rearrangements, and the resulting probabilities were checked against IGoR. In a later analysis, hypergeometric tests were used to score TCR-TCR, TCR-HLA and TCR-CMV co-occurrence, with a repertoire-size bias correction applied to TCR pairs. False discovery rates were estimated in a later analysis by permuting HLA or CMV assignments 20 times. In a later analysis, co-occurring TCRs were grouped using DBSCAN, with TCRdist sequence similarity added in when clustering inside HLA-allele-positive subsets. Repertoires with fewer than 30,000 or more than 120,000 public chains were left out of co-occurrence clustering, as were about five repertoires with anomalous nucleotide sharing. This immuneACCESS table, as held by TCRdb, lists in-frame sequences with V and J called but not all clones. Of the missing ones, under half trace to an unresolved V gene in checked studies; the others have no known cause. V, J and clone size were drawn from that table, and D and trimming were deduced from the DNA. Recorded for this sample are about 300,000 clones; roughly 88% of them occurred a single time. Of the sample, 3.5% to 4% falls within the top ten clones.

The specimen was PBMCs. The chain was built from TRBV6-1 and TRBJ2-6, with the D gene not clear enough to name. The clonotype comes from a man aged 35-49 years in good health and CMV-seropositive. The nucleotide sequence reads as follows: TGTGCCAGCAGGAGAGGCGGATCTGGGGCCAACGTCCTGACTTTC. Translation gives CASRRGGSGANVLTF.